This T cell receptor beta chain was sequenced for a study of blood T cell repertoires in COVID-19. The CDR3 sequence is 16 residues long. The germline V gene has CDR1 KGHDR and CDR2 SFDVKD. After removal of 1 base from V and 7 bases from J, the junction contained 5 bases not matched to a gene. The table lists this clone with a count of one. Sequenced by immunoSEQ multiplex PCR; TCRdb stores in-frame clones only, minus some. Among some 35,000 clones listed, 70% to 90% were seen once. The source material was peripheral blood. This sequence was found in a man between 65 and 85 years old with active COVID-19. The chain links TRBV24-1 to TRBJ2-1; 11 nucleotides match TRBD1. The CDR3 region has the DNA TGTGCCACCAGTGATTTTGCGGGGACAGGGGGAAATGAGCAGTTCTTC. Translation: CATSDFAGTGGNEQFF.